This record concerns one T cell receptor (beta chain) sequence. An end of the junction does not agree with germline; a read error may underlie this. These data originate in a study of blood T cell repertoires in COVID-19. Study overall: PBMCs, B-cell-depleted T cells, or T cells were the source of the cDNA or gDNA that made up the material.

Sequenced by immunoSEQ multiplex PCR; TCRdb stores in-frame clones only, minus some. The sample has roughly 180,000 clones; 86% are singletons. Participant-given clinical history determined each cohort assignment. Cohort 3 recovery required two negative PCRs, clearance, or symptom resolution. The sequence was obtained from a woman in her 30s who had recovered from COVID-19. Sequenced sample: PBMCs or T cells enriched from blood (not recorded which).

The CDR3 here is CASSLDRIYGYTF. In DNA, the CDR3 is TGTGCCAGCAGCTTAGACAGGATCTATGGCTACACCTTC. The genes are TRBV12-3 or TRBV12-4 and TRBJ1-2, with TRBD1 as a possible D gene (6 bases). The CDR3 consists of 13 residues.